This T cell receptor (beta chain) derives from a study of T cell repertoires in cytomegalovirus infection (dated by TCRdb to the late 2010s). Regarding the research as a whole: Peptide stimulations targeted recently identified HLA-C-restricted CMV epitopes, whose presentation resists viral immunomodulation, together with well-studied HLA-B-restricted epitopes. The HLA type of each donor mattered for the analysis, because public TCR beta signatures pointed to carriage of CMV infection along with the matching HLA type. Overall study results and their limits: The ex vivo response was dominated by HLA-C-restricted CMV-specific TCR beta clonotypes, which also provided the single most frequent clonotype in two of eight donors. In both this cohort and an independent approximately 400-donor cohort, the cumulative frequency of public TCR beta family members distinguished carriers of CMV infection plus the relevant HLA type.

CDR1 and CDR2 were assigned from the germline V gene (reference sequence) as MNHNY and SVGAGI. From the cysteine up to the phenylalanine, the CDR3 has a length of 14 residues. CDR3 DNA is the only sequence kept; it has 42 bases, read in frame from the first base. Trimming costs V 5 bases and J 6 bases, and their ends lie 16 bases apart. On this clonotype: Its cognate antigen has yet to be identified. No much larger clonotype is one base removed from it; base qualities were not supplied.

The run used an Illumina HiSeq 1500. TCRdb passed the public sequencing reads through fastp at Q25 and MiXCR, retaining productive beta sequences. For every CDR3 protein sequence, its rows merge into one entry that carries the most common genes and DNA. The sample contains fewer than 1,000,000 distinct CDR3 sequences, approximately 31% of them found a single time. The biggest ten clones account for around an eighth of the sample. The label giving this sample's treatment or condition can be read as: in vitro stimulation with specific CMV peptide epitopes to enrich CMV-specific T cells. The receptor comes from a human donor in good health (CMV status not recorded). Some clones in this sample may be carry-over from other donors' samples. This chain is built from TRBV6-6 and TRBJ1-2; no D gene is confidently identified. The sequenced sample was cultured CD8+ T cells from PBMCs, obtained from culture after CMV antigen stimulation. The sequenced DNA: TGTGCCAGCAGTGGGCGGGTGGGGAGTGATGGCTACACCTTC. Its coded protein is CASSGRVGSDGYTF.